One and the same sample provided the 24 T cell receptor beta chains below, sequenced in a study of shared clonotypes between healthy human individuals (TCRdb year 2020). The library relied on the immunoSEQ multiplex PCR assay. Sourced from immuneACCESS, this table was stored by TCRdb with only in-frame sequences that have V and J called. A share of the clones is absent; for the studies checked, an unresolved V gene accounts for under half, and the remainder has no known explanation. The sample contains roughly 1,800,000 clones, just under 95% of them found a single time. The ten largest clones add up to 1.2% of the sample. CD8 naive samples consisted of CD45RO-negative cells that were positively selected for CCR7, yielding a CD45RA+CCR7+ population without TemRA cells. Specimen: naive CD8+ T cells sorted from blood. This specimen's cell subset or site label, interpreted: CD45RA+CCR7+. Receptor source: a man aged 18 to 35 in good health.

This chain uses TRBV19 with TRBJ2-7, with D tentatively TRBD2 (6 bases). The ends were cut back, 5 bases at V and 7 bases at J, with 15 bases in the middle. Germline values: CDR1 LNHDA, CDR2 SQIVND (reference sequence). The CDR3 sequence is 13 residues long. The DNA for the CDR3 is TGTGCCAGTAGTCTTCTTTATGGAGGGGAGCAGTACTTC. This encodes CASSLLYGGEQYF.

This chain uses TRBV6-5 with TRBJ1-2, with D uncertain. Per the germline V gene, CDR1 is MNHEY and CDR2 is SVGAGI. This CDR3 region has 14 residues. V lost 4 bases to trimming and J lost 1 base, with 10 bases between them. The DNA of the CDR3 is TGTGCCAGCAGTTCCCCCGTGCATAACTATGGCTACACCTTC. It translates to CASSSPVHNYGYTF.

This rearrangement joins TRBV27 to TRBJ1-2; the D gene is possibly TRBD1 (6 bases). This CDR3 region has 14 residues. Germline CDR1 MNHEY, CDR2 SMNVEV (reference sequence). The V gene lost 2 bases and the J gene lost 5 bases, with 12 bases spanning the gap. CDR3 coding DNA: TGTGCCAGCAGTTTACTCGGGGGCGGGTATGGCTACACCTTC. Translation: CASSLLGGGYGYTF.

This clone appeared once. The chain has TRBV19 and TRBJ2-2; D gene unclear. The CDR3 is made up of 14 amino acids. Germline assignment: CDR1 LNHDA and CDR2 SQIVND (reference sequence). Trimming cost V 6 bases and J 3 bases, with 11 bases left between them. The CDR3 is CASRLYRDTGELFF. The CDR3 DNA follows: TGTGCCAGTAGGTTATATAGGGACACCGGGGAGCTGTTTTTT. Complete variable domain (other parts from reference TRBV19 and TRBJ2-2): DGGITQSPKYLFRKEGQNVTLSCEQNLNHDAMYWYRQDPGQGLRLIYYSQIVNDFQKGDIAEGYSVSREKKESFPLTVTSAQKNPTAFYLCASRLYRDTGELFFGEGSRLTVL.

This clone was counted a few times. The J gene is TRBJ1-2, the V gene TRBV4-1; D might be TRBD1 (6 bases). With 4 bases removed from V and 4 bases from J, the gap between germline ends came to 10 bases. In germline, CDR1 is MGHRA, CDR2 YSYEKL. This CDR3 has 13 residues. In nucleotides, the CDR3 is TGCGCCAGCAGCCCGAGGGGGAGCTATGGCTACACCTTC. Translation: CASSPRGSYGYTF.

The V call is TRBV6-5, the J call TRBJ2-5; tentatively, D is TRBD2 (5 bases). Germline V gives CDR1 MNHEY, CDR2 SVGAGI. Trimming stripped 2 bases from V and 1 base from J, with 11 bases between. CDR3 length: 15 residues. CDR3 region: CASSYLVRGQETQYF. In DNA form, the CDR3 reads TGTGCCAGCAGTTACCTAGTTCGGGGCCAAGAGACCCAGTACTTC.

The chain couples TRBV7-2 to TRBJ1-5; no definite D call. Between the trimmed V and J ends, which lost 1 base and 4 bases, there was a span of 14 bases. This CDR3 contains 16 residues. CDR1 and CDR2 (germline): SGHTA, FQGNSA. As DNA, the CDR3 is TGTGCCAGCAGCTTAGAGCCAGTACAAAAGAATCAGCCCCAGCATTTT. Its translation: CASSLEPVQKNQPQHF.

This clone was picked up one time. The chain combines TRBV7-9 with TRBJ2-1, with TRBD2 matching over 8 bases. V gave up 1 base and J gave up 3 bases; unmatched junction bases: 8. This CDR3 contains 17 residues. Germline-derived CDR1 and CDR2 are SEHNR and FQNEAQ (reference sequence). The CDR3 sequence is CASSLDGNGGDYNEQFF. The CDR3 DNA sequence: TGTGCCAGCAGCTTAGATGGTAACGGGGGGGACTACAATGAGCAGTTCTTC.

DNA for the CDR3: TGTGCCAGCAGCTTACCAGGGAGGTCCGGGGCCAACGTCCTGACTTTC. Translation: CASSLPGRSGANVLTF. The chain couples TRBV13 to TRBJ2-6; the D gene is possibly TRBD2 (6 bases). CDR1 is PRHDT, CDR2 FYEKMQ, per germline (reference sequence). The CDR3 is 16 residues long. V was pared by 2 bases and J by 4 bases, with 12 bases between. The variable domain in full, with the rest retrieved from reference TRBV13 and TRBJ2-6, is AAGVIQSPRHLIKEKRETATLKCYPIPRHDTVYWYQQGPGQDPQFLISFYEKMQSDKGSIPDRFSAQQFSDYHSELNMSSLELGDSALYFCASSLPGRSGANVLTFGAGSRLTVL.

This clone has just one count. CDR3 amino acids: CAWGQGHEQFF. The CDR3 DNA follows: TGTGCCTGGGGACAGGGCCATGAGCAGTTCTTC. The chain couples TRBV30 to TRBJ2-1, with TRBD1 matching 8 bases. The CDR3 runs 11 residues. Germline values: CDR1 GTSNPN, CDR2 SVGIG (reference sequence). The V segment lost 5 bases and the J segment 8 bases; nucleotides outside the gene matches: 2.

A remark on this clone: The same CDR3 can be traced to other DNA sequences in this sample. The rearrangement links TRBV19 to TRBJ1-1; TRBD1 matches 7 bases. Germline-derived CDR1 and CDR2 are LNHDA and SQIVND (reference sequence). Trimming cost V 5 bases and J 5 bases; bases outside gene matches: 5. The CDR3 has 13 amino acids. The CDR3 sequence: CASSYDRETEAFF. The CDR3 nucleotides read TGTGCCAGTAGTTACGACAGGGAGACTGAAGCTTTCTTT.

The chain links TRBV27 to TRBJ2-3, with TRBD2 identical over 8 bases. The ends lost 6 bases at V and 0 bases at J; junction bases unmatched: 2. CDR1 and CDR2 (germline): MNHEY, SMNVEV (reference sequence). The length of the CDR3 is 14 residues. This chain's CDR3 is CASRSSGSTDTQYF. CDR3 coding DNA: TGTGCCAGCAGATCTAGCGGGAGCACAGATACGCAGTATTTT.

CDR3 amino acids: CASRIGGPATEAFF. DNA for the CDR3: TGCGCCAGCAGGATCGGAGGGCCAGCCACTGAAGCTTTCTTT. The chain employs TRBV5-1 and TRBJ1-1; D is unclear. CDR3 size: 14 residues. Trimming took 5 bases from V and 4 from J, leaving 15 bases between them. Germline loops: CDR1 SGHRS, CDR2 YFSETQ.

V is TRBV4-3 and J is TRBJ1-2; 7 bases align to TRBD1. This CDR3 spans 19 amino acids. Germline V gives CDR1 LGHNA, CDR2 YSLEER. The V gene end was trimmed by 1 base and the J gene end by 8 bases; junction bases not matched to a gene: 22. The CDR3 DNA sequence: TGCGCCAGCAGCCAAGCCGAGGATCACAGGGGAAGGCCCTATATAGGCTACACCTTC. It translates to CASSQAEDHRGRPYIGYTF.

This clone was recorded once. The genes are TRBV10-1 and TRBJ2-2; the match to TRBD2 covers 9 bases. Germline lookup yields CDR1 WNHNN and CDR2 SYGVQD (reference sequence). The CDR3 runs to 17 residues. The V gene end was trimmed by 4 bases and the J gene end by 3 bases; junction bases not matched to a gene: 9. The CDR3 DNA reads TGCGCCAGCAGTGTCGAGGCTAGCGGGACATACACCGGGGAGCTGTTTTTT. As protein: CASSVEASGTYTGELFF.

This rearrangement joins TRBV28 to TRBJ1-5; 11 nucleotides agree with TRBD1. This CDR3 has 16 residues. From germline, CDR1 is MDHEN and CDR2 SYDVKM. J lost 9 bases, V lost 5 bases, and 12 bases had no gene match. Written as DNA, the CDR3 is TGTGCCAGCAGTCACCGGCCGGGGACAGGGGGTTGGCCCCAGCATTTT. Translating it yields CASSHRPGTGGWPQHF. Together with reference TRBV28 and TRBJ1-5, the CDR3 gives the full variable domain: DVKVTQSSRYLVKRTGEKVFLECVQDMDHENMFWYRQDPGLGLRLIYFSYDVKMKEKGDIPEGYSVSREKKERFSLILESASTNQTSMYLCASSHRPGTGGWPQHFGDGTRLSIL.

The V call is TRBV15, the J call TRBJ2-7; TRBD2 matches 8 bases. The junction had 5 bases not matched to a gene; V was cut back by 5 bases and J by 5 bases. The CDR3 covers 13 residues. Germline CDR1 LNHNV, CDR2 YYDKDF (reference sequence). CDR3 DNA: TGTGCCACCAGCCGGGAGGGATTCAACGAGCAGTACTTC. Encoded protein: CATSREGFNEQYF.

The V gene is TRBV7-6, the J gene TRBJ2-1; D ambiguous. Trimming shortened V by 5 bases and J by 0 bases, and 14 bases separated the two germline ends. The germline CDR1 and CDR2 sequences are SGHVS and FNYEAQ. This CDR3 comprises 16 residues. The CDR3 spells CASSHSLTYSYNEQFF. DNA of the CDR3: TGTGCCAGCAGCCACTCGTTAACATACTCCTACAATGAGCAGTTCTTC.

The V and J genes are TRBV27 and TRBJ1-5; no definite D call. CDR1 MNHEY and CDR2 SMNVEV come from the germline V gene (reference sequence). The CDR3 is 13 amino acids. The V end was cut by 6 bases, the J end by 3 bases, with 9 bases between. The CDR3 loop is CASRDNYNQPQHF. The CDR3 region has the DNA TGTGCCAGCAGAGACAATTACAATCAGCCCCAGCATTTT.

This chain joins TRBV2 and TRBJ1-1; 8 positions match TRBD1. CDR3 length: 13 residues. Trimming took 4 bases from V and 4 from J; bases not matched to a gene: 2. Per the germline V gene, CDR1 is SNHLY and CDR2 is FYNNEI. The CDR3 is CASSGDRTTEAFF. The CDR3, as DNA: TGTGCCAGCAGTGGGGACAGGACCACTGAAGCTTTCTTT.

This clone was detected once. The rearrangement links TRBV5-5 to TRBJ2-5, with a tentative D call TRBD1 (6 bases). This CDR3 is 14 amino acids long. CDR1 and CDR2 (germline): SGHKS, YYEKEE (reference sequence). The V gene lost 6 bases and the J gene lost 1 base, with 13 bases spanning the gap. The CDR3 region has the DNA TGTGCCAGCACCTCCCGAGGGGGCCAAGAGACCCAGTACTTC. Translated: CASTSRGGQETQYF.

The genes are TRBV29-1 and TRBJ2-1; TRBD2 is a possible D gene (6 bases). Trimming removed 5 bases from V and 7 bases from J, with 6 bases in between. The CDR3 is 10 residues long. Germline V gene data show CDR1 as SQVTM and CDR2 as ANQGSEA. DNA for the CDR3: TGCAGCGTTCTAGCGAATGAGCAGTTCTTC. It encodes CSVLANEQFF.

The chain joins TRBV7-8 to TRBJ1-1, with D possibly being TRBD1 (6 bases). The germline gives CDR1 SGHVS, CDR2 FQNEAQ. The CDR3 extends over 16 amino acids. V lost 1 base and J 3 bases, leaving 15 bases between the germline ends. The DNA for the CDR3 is TGTGCCAGCAGCTTAGTGGTGGGGGGCGCGGACACTGAAGCTTTCTTT. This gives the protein CASSLVVGGADTEAFF.

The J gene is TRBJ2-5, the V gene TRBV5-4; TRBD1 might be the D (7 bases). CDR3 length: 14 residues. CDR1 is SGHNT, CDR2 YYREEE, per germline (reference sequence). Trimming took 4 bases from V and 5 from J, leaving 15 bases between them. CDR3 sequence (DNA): TGTGCCAGCAGCCTAGACAGGGCGGGGGAGACCCAGTACTTC. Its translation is CASSLDRAGETQYF.